This T cell receptor beta chain appears in the sequencing data of a study of CD8 T cells in Susac syndrome. RNA was extracted with the RNeasy kit, and a quantity of roughly 0.45 to 1 ug was reverse transcribed using random hexamers. MiXCR, applied by TCRdb to the immunoSEQ multiplex PCR reads, yields one record per CDR3 protein. The sample consists of about 140,000 distinct CDR3 sequences, 90% to 95% of them appearing once. TEMRA cells were FACS-enriched, and CD8+ and CD4+ T cells were isolated negatively. CDR1 SGHDN and CDR2 FVKESK come from the germline V gene. V lost 1 base to trimming and J lost 7 bases, with 14 bases between them. The CDR3 consists of 15 residues.

The material sequenced was CD8+ T cells from PBMCs. The genes are TRBV14 and TRBJ1-5, with D unresolved. The TCR sequence derives from a human donor in good health. The CDR3 here is CASSQGLRGRQPQHF. Here the CDR3 DNA reads TGTGCCAGCAGCCAAGGGTTGCGGGGTAGACAGCCCCAGCATTTT.